These 2 T cell receptor beta chains were sequenced from one sample in a study of blood T cell repertoires in COVID-19. The data were produced by immunoSEQ multiplex PCR, yet TCRdb's version contains in-frame clones alone and is incomplete. The data show 280,000 or so clones, about four fifths seen once. Sequencing was performed on peripheral blood. The receptor set was obtained from a woman aged 50 to 65 who had recovered from COVID-19.

The chain recombines TRBV12-3 or TRBV12-4 with TRBJ1-2; D gene ambiguous. The length of the CDR3 is 12 residues. The V and J ends lost 6 bases and 5 bases respectively, with 10 bases between them. The CDR3 DNA reads as TGTGCCAGCAGCTATAACGGGTATGGCTACACCTTC. Protein sequence: CASSYNGYGYTF.

The chain joins TRBV28 to TRBJ1-4, with a possible D match to TRBD1 (6 bases). The CDR3 runs to 15 residues. Trimming pared 8 bases from V and 0 bases from J, leaving 13 bases between. Germline assignment: CDR1 MDHEN and CDR2 SYDVKM. The CDR3 is CASGGGAATNEKLFF. As DNA, the CDR3 is TGTGCCAGCGGCGGGGGGGCGGCAACTAATGAAAAACTGTTTTTT.